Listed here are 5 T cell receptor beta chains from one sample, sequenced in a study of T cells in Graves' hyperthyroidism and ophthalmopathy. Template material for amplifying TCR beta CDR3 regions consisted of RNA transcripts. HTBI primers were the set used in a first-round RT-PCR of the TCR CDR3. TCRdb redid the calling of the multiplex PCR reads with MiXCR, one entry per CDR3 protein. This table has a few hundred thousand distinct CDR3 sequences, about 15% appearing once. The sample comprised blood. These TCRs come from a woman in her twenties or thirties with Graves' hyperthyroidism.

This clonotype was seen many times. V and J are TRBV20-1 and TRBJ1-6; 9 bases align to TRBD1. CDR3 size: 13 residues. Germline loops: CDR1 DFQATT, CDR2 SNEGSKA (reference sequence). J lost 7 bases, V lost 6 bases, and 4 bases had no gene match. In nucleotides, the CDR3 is TGCAGTGCCCCGGGACAGGGAAATTCACCCCTCCACTTT. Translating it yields CSAPGQGNSPLHF.

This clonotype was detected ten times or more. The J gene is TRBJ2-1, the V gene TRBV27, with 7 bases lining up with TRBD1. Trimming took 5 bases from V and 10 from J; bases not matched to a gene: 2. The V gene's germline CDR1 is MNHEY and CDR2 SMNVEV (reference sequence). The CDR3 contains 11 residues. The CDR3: CASSQGEEQFF. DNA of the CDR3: TGTGCCAGCAGTCAGGGGGAAGAGCAGTTCTTC.

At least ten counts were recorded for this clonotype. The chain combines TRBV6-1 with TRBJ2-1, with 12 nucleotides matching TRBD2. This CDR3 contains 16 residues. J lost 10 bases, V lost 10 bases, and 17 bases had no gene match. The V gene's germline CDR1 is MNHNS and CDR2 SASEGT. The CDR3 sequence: CATRPQRTSGNGEQFF. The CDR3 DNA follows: TGTGCCACCCGGCCCCAAAGGACTAGCGGGAATGGCGAGCAGTTCTTC.

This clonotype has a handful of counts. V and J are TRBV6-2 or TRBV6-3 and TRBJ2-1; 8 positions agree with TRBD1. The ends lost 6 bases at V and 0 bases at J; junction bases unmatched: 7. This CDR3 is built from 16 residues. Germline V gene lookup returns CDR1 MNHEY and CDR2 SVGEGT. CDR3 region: CASRGQGLSSYNEQFF. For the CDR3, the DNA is TGTGCCAGCAGAGGACAGGGCTTAAGCTCCTACAATGAGCAGTTCTTC.

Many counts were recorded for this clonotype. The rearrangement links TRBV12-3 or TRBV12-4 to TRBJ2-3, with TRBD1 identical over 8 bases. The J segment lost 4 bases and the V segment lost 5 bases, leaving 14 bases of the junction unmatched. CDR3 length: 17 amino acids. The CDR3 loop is CASSQPRTGRVADTQYF. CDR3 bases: TGTGCCAGCAGTCAACCCAGGACAGGGAGAGTAGCAGATACGCAGTATTTT.